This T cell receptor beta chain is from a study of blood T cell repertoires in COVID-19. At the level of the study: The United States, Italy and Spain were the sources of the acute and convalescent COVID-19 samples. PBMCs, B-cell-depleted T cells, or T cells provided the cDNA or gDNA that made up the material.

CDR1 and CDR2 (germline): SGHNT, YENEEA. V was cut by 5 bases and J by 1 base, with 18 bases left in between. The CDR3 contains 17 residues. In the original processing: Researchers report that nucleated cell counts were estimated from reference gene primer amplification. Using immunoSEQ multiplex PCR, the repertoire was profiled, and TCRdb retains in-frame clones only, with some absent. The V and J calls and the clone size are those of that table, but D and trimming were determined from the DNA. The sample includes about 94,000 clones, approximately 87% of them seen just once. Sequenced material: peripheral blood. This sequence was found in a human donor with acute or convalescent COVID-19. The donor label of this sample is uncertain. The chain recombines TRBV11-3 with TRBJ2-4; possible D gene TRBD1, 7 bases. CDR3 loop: CASSNRQGAGAKNIQYF. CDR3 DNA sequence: TGTGCCAGCAGCAACCGACAGGGTGCGGGGGCCAAAAACATTCAGTACTTC.